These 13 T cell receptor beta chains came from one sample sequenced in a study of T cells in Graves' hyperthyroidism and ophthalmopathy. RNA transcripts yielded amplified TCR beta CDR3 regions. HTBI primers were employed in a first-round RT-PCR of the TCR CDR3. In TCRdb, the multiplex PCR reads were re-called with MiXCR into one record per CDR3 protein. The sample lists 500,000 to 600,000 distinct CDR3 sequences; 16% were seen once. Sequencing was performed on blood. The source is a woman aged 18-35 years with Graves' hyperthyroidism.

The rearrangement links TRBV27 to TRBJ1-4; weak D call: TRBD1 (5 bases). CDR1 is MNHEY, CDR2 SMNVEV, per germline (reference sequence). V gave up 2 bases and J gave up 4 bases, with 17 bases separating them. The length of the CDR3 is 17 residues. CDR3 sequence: CASSLRQGQWGNEKLFF. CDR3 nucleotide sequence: TGTGCCAGCAGTTTAAGGCAGGGCCAATGGGGTAATGAAAAACTGTTTTTT.

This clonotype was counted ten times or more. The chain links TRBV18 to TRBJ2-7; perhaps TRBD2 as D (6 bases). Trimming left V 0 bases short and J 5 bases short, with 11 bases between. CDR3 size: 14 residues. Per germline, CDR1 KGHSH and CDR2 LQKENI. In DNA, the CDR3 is TGTGCCAGCTCACCACCGGAGGGGCTCCACGAGCAGTACTTC. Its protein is CASSPPEGLHEQYF. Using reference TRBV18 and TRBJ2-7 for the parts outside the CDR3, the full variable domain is NAGVMQNPRHLVRRRGQEARLRCSPMKGHSHVYWYRQLPEEGLKFMVYLQKENIIDESGMPKERFSAEFPKEGPSILRIQQVVRGDSAAYFCASSPPEGLHEQYFGPGTRLTVT.

CDR3 coding DNA: TGCGCCAGCAGCCAAGAAGTAGCGGGGGCCCTCCGTAAGCAGTATTTT. Protein sequence: CASSQEVAGALRKQYF. This chain links TRBV4-3 with TRBJ2-3; TRBD2 agrees at 9 bases. Germline assignment: CDR1 LGHNA and CDR2 YSLEER. The ends lost 0 bases at V and 11 bases at J; junction bases unmatched: 12. CDR3 size: 16 residues.

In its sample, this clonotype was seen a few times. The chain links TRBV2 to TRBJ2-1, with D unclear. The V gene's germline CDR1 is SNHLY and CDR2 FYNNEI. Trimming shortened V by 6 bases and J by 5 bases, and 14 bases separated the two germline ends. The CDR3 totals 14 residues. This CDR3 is CASRQVAKNNEQFF. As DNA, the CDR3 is TGTGCCAGCAGGCAGGTCGCCAAAAACAATGAGCAGTTCTTC.

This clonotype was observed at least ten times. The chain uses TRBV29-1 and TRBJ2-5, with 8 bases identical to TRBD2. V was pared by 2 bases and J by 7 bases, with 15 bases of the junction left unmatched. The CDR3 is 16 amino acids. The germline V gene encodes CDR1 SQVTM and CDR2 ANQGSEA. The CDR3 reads CSVEPARGGALWTQYF. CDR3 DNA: TGCAGCGTTGAACCGGCTCGGGGGGGAGCACTGTGGACCCAGTACTTC.

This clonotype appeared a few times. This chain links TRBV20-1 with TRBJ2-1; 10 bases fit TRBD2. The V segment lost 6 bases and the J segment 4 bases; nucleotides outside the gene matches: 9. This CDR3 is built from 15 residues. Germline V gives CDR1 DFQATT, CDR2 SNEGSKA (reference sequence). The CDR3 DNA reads TGCAGTGCCATTCACACTAGCGGGGCTTACAATGAGCAGTTCTTC. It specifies CSAIHTSGAYNEQFF.

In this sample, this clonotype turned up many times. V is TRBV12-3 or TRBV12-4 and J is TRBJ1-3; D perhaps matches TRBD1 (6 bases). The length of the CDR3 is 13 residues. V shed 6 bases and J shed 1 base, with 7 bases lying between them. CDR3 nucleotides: TGTGCCAGCAGAACAGGGTCTGGAAACACCATATATTTT. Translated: CASRTGSGNTIYF.

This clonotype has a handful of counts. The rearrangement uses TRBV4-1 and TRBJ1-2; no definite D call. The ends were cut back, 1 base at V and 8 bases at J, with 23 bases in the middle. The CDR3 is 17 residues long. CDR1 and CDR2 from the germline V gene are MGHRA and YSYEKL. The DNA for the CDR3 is TGCGCCAGCAGCCAAGGGCGGAGTCAGTTGGTGGCGGAGGGCTACACCTTC. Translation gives CASSQGRSQLVAEGYTF.

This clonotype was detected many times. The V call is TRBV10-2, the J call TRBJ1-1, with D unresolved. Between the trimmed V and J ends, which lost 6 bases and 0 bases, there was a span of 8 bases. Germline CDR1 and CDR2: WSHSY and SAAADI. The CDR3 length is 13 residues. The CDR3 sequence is CASRPTVNTEAFF. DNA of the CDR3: TGCGCCAGCAGACCCACAGTGAACACTGAAGCTTTCTTT.

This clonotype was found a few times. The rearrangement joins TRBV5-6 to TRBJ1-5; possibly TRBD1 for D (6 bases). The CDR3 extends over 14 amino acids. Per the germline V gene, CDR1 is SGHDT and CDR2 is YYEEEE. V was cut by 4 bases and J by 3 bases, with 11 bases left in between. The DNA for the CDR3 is TGTGCCAGCAGCACCAGGGGTGCCAATCAGCCCCAGCATTTT. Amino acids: CASSTRGANQPQHF.

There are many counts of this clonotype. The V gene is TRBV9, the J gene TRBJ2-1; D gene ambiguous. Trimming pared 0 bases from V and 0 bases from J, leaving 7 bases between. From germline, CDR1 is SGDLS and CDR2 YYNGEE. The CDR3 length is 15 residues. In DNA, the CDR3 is TGTGCCAGCAGCGTAGACCCTAGCTCCTACAATGAGCAGTTCTTC. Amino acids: CASSVDPSSYNEQFF.

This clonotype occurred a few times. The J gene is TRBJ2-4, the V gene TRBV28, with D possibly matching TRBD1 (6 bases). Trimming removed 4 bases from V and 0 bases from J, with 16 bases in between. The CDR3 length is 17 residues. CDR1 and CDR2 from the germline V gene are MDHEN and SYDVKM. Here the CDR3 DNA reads TGTGCCAGCAGTTATCCCTCATTACAGGGAGCCAAAAACATTCAGTACTTC. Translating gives CASSYPSLQGAKNIQYF.

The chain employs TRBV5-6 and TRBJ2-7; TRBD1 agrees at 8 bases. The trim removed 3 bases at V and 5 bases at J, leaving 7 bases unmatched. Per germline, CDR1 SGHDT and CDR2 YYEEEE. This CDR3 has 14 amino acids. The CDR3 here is CASSYISDRDEQYF. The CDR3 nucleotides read TGTGCCAGCAGCTATATCTCGGACAGGGACGAGCAGTACTTC.